A single sample gave rise to the 27 T cell receptor beta chains below, sequenced in a study of neurological immune-mediated disorders (dated by TCRdb to the late 2010s). The library came from 5' RACE. TCRdb records Illumina HiSeq 2500 as the sequencer. TCRdb trimmed public reads at Q25 via fastp, called clones via MiXCR and kept in-frame beta chains. Every entry covers one CDR3 protein and lists the most common genes and DNA from its rows. For this sample the table gives fewer than 60,000 distinct CDR3 sequences, of which 10% were detected only once. Roughly 5% of the sample is in the top ten clones. Sequenced input: PBMCs. The source of these receptors is a man aged 65-85 years with HTLV-1-associated myelopathy (HAM/TSP).

This clonotype was observed a single time. This may be a read error, as it is one base from a much larger clone. The chain couples TRBV5-5 to TRBJ2-1; D gene unclear. This CDR3 has 13 residues. Germline CDR1 reads SGHKS; CDR2 reads YYEKEE (reference sequence). Trimming removed 2 bases at V and 10 bases at J, with 13 bases between. This CDR3 is CASSLSWVGEQFF. For the CDR3, the DNA is TGTGCCAGCAGCTTATCATGGGTTGGGGAGCAGTTCTTC.

This clonotype was detected many times. The V gene is TRBV5-6, the J gene TRBJ1-1; no firm D call. V was clipped by 3 bases and J by 2 bases, with 8 bases between them. The germline CDR1 and CDR2 sequences are SGHDT and YYEEEE. There are 13 residues in the CDR3. The CDR3 spells CASSSDANTEAFF. The DNA for the CDR3 is TGTGCCAGCAGCTCGGACGCAAACACTGAAGCTTTCTTT.

Comments on this clonotype: A junction end diverges from the germline sequence, so it may reflect a read error. The V gene is TRBV11-2, the J gene TRBJ2-2; 10 positions agree with TRBD1. The CDR3 covers 16 residues. Germline values: CDR1 SGHAT, CDR2 FQNNGV. CDR3 region: CTSNSYRDRGSGELFF. The CDR3 DNA sequence: TGTACCAGCAACTCCTACCGGGACAGGGGTTCCGGGGAGCTGTTTTTT. Full variable domain (remainder filled in from reference TRBV11-2 and TRBJ2-2): EAGVAQSPRYKIIEKRQSVAFWCNPISGHATLYWYQQILGQGPKLLIQFQNNGVVDDSQLPKDRFSAERLKGVDSTLKIQPAKLEDSAVYLCTSNSYRDRGSGELFFGEGSRLTVL.

This clonotype was seen at least ten times. J is TRBJ2-1 and V is TRBV7-2, with 10 bases identical to TRBD2. The V and J ends lost 6 bases and 7 bases, in that order; junction bases with no gene match: 12. Germline CDR1 is SGHTA and CDR2 is FQGNSA. CDR3 length equals 16 residues. CDR3 in DNA: TGTGCCAGCAGTTATCAAGCGGGAGGGCCAAGAAATGAGCAGTTCTTC. As protein: CASSYQAGGPRNEQFF.

This clonotype was seen repeatedly, ten times or more. The V call is TRBV5-4, the J call TRBJ2-2; D gene unclear. The V and J ends lost 4 bases and 6 bases respectively, with 10 bases between them. This CDR3 has 13 amino acids. The germline gives CDR1 SGHNT, CDR2 YYREEE (reference sequence). Written as DNA, the CDR3 is TGTGCCAGCAGCCCATACGGAGCCGGGGAGCTGTTTTTT. It translates to CASSPYGAGELFF.

This clonotype was detected a few times. A junction boundary mismatches the germline segment, possibly from a read error. V usage is TRBV3-1 and J usage is TRBJ2-7, with D hard to call. Germline values: CDR1 LGHDT, CDR2 YNNKEL (reference sequence). The CDR3 has 15 residues. CDR3 nucleotides: TGTGCCAGCAGCCCCGCCGACTGGCGCTCCTACGAGCAGTCCTTC. It is translated as CASSPADWRSYEQSF.

Many counts were recorded for this clonotype. This chain links TRBV28 with TRBJ2-7, with 7 bases matching TRBD1. V gave up 1 base and J gave up 7 bases; unmatched junction bases: 16. Germline V lookup: CDR1 MDHEN, CDR2 SYDVKM. The length of the CDR3 is 17 residues. The CDR3 region is CASSLYKGAGGFGEQYF. CDR3 DNA sequence: TGTGCCAGCAGTTTATATAAGGGAGCAGGGGGATTTGGAGAGCAGTACTTC. Looking up the rest from reference TRBV28 and TRBJ2-7 gives the full variable domain: DVKVTQSSRYLVKRTGEKVFLECVQDMDHENMFWYRQDPGLGLRLIYFSYDVKMKEKGDIPEGYSVSREKKERFSLILESASTNQTSMYLCASSLYKGAGGFGEQYFGPGTRLTVT.

The sample holds a few counts of this clonotype. The rearrangement links TRBV7-6 to TRBJ2-2; 9 bases are shared with TRBD2. V shed 8 bases and J 4 bases; nucleotides not matched to a gene: 8. The germline V gene encodes CDR1 SGHVS and CDR2 FNYEAQ. There are 15 residues in the CDR3. CDR3 in DNA: TGTGCCAGCGATAGCGGGAGAGAGGGCACCGGGGAGCTGTTTTTT. Protein: CASDSGREGTGELFF.

Note on this clonotype: A much larger clonotype is one base distant, so this may be a read error. This chain connects TRBV4-2 to TRBJ2-1, with no clear D. Between the trimmed V and J ends, which lost 0 bases and 6 bases, there was a span of 9 bases. Germline lookup yields CDR1 LGHNA and CDR2 YNFKEQ. The CDR3 runs 14 residues. The DNA of the CDR3 is TGTGCCAGCAGCCAAGACCCTAACCTCAATGAGCAGTTCTTC. Amino acid sequence: CASSQDPNLNEQFF.

This clonotype was counted many times. This chain links TRBV7-8 with TRBJ1-5, with D maybe TRBD1 (5 bases). The germline V gene has CDR1 SGHVS and CDR2 FQNEAQ. CDR3 length: 13 amino acids. V was clipped by 5 bases and J by 3 bases, with 8 bases between them. In DNA, the CDR3 is TGTGCCAGCAGCCAGGGCTACAATCAGCCCCAGCATTTT. Translated: CASSQGYNQPQHF.

This clonotype occurred many times. The chain couples TRBV6-2 or TRBV6-3 to TRBJ1-5; D possibly corresponds to TRBD1 (6 bases). Trimming cost V 6 bases and J 1 base, with 13 bases left between them. The CDR3 covers 15 residues. From germline, CDR1 is MNHEY and CDR2 SVGEGT. CDR3 in amino acids: CASRTDRLSNQPQHF. For the CDR3, the DNA is TGTGCCAGCAGAACCGACAGGTTGAGCAATCAGCCCCAGCATTTT.

This rearrangement joins TRBV10-3 to TRBJ2-7; TRBD1 is a possible D gene (6 bases). Trimming shortened V by 10 bases and J by 4 bases, and 17 bases separated the two germline ends. The CDR3 has 13 amino acids. Germline values: CDR1 ENHRY, CDR2 SYGVKD. The CDR3 protein is CATTGTEAYEQYF. CDR3 DNA: TGTGCCACCACAGGGACGGAGGCGTACGAGCAGTACTTC.

This clonotype occurred a few times. An end of the junction does not agree with germline; a read error may underlie this. The V gene is TRBV5-1, the J gene TRBJ2-5, with D tentatively TRBD2 (5 bases). Germline V gene data show CDR1 as SGHRS and CDR2 as YFSETQ. This CDR3 region has 15 residues. CDR3 DNA: TGCACCAGCAACTTGGCGGCGGGTTCACAAGAGACCCAGTATTTC. It specifies CTSNLAAGSQETQYF.

This clonotype was counted many times. This sequence joins TRBV7-9 and TRBJ2-2, with a weak D call TRBD1 (6 bases). Trimming pared 5 bases from V and 1 base from J, leaving 11 bases between. The CDR3 sequence is 15 residues long. CDR1 and CDR2 (germline): SEHNR, FQNEAQ (reference sequence). The CDR3 sequence: CASSPDRRNTGELFF. CDR3 sequence (DNA): TGTGCCAGCAGCCCGGACAGAAGGAACACCGGGGAGCTGTTTTTT. The full variable domain, its missing parts supplied by reference TRBV7-9 and TRBJ2-2, is DTGVSQNPRHKITKRGQNVTFRCDPISEHNRLYWYRQTLGQGPEFLTYFQNEAQLEKSRLLSDRFSAERPKGSFSTLEIQRTEQGDSAMYLCASSPDRRNTGELFFGEGSRLTVL.

The table lists this clonotype with many counts. The chain is built from TRBV20-1 and TRBJ1-6; TRBD1 is a possible D gene (5 bases). The germline V gene has CDR1 DFQATT and CDR2 SNEGSKA (reference sequence). Trimming took 2 bases from V and 9 from J, leaving 11 bases between them. CDR3 size: 13 residues. This CDR3 reads CSARRGEGSPLHF. The CDR3 region has the DNA TGCAGTGCTAGACGGGGGGAAGGTTCACCCCTCCACTTT.

This clonotype was seen repeatedly, ten times or more. The genes are TRBV18 and TRBJ1-1; D remains ambiguous. Per germline, CDR1 KGHSH and CDR2 LQKENI. The CDR3 is 14 amino acids. V shed 4 bases and J shed 3 bases, with 12 bases lying between them. This CDR3 reads CASSRWGGDTEAFF. The CDR3 bases are TGTGCCAGCTCACGATGGGGTGGGGACACTGAAGCTTTCTTT.

Ten or more counts support this clonotype. V gene TRBV20-1 combines with J gene TRBJ1-5; D might be TRBD1 (5 bases). V was trimmed by 1 base and J by 4 bases, leaving 14 bases between them. The germline CDR1 and CDR2 sequences are DFQATT and SNEGSKA (reference sequence). This CDR3 region has 15 residues. CDR3 residues: CSARVSGRENQPQHF. CDR3 nucleotide sequence: TGCAGTGCTAGAGTGTCGGGCAGGGAGAATCAGCCCCAGCATTTT.

The sample holds many counts of this clonotype. This chain connects TRBV3-1 to TRBJ2-7, with 7 bases identical to TRBD2. Germline CDR1 LGHDT, CDR2 YNNKEL (reference sequence). CDR3 length: 15 amino acids. V trimming: 1 base; J trimming: 1 base; junction bases outside the gene matches: 4. The DNA of the CDR3 is TGTGCCAGCAGCCAAGCAGCGGGGAGATCCTACGAGCAGTACTTC. This translates into CASSQAAGRSYEQYF.

The sample holds many counts of this clonotype. The genes are TRBV20-1 and TRBJ2-2, with 9 nucleotides matching TRBD2. V was clipped by 3 bases and J by 5 bases; unmatched bases: 10. The germline gives CDR1 DFQATT, CDR2 SNEGSKA (reference sequence). The CDR3 consists of 16 residues. CDR3: CSARSPGLAKTGELFF. As DNA, the CDR3 is TGCAGTGCTAGGTCGCCGGGACTAGCAAAGACCGGGGAGCTGTTTTTT.

This clonotype showed up many times. The chain couples TRBV28 to TRBJ2-7, with a possible D match to TRBD1 (5 bases). Germline V lookup: CDR1 MDHEN, CDR2 SYDVKM. This CDR3 is built from 12 residues. The V and J ends lost 8 bases and 6 bases respectively, with 14 bases between them. As DNA, the CDR3 is TGTGCCAGCCGGCCAGGGTTGGGCGAGCAGTACTTC. This translates into CASRPGLGEQYF.

This clonotype came up many times. The V and J genes are TRBV7-3 and TRBJ2-1, with D unclear. The V gene lost 1 base and the J gene lost 0 bases, with 10 bases spanning the gap. The germline gives CDR1 SGHTA, CDR2 FQGTGA. The length of the CDR3 is 16 residues. CDR3 nucleotide sequence: TGTGCCAGCAGCTTAAGGCCCGAGACCTCCTACAATGAGCAGTTCTTC. It specifies CASSLRPETSYNEQFF.

The table lists this clonotype with many counts. The rearrangement uses TRBV3-1 and TRBJ2-2; D is perhaps TRBD1 (6 bases). V shed 7 bases and J shed 0 bases, with 12 bases lying between them. Germline lookup yields CDR1 LGHDT and CDR2 YNNKEL (reference sequence). This CDR3 has 15 residues. CDR3 DNA sequence: TGTGCCAGCACATTTACAGGGTCGAACACCGGGGAGCTGTTTTTT. The encoded protein is CASTFTGSNTGELFF.

This clonotype was detected many times. This chain links TRBV7-6 with TRBJ2-1; D is unclear. This CDR3 has 14 residues. V was trimmed by 4 bases and J by 6 bases, leaving 13 bases between them. Germline loops: CDR1 SGHVS, CDR2 FNYEAQ. This CDR3 reads CASSSPSLSNEQFF. The DNA for the CDR3 is TGTGCCAGCAGCTCGCCTTCCTTGTCCAATGAGCAGTTCTTC.

This clonotype counts as medium-sized. J is TRBJ1-1 and V is TRBV5-1; D is unresolved. Germline V gene data show CDR1 as SGHRS and CDR2 as YFSETQ. V gave up 8 bases and J gave up 2 bases, with 10 bases separating them. The CDR3 is made up of 12 amino acids. The CDR3 sequence is CARPGPNTEAFF. The CDR3 DNA reads as TGCGCCAGACCGGGCCCAAACACTGAAGCTTTCTTT.

This clonotype was seen repeatedly, ten times or more. V gene TRBV28 combines with J gene TRBJ2-7; TRBD1 matches at 11 bases. V lost 1 base, J lost 8 bases, and 13 bases stayed unmatched. The length of the CDR3 is 17 residues. Germline V lookup: CDR1 MDHEN, CDR2 SYDVKM. The CDR3 sequence: CASSLYGPGTGGEKQYF. For the CDR3, the DNA is TGTGCCAGCAGTTTATACGGCCCGGGGACAGGGGGTGAAAAGCAGTACTTC.

There are many counts of this clonotype. The chain recombines TRBV7-9 with TRBJ2-7, with D unresolved. The CDR3 runs to 11 residues. With 7 bases removed from V and 7 bases from J, the gap between germline ends came to 11 bases. Germline CDR1 SEHNR, CDR2 FQNEAQ (reference sequence). CDR3 in DNA: TGTGCCAGCACTCCGAGTTATGAGCAGTACTTC. This encodes CASTPSYEQYF. Full variable domain (outside the CDR3, taken from reference TRBV7-9 and TRBJ2-7): DTGVSQNPRHKITKRGQNVTFRCDPISEHNRLYWYRQTLGQGPEFLTYFQNEAQLEKSRLLSDRFSAERPKGSFSTLEIQRTEQGDSAMYLCASTPSYEQYFGPGTRLTVT.

This clonotype was picked up a small number of times. For the CDR3, the DNA is TGTGCCAGCAGCTCCTCTTTTTACGAGCAGTACTTC. Translating it yields CASSSSFYEQYF. V gene TRBV7-2 combines with J gene TRBJ2-7; D gene unclear. Trimming pared 4 bases from V and 4 bases from J, leaving 8 bases between. Per germline, CDR1 SGHTA and CDR2 FQGNSA. The CDR3 totals 12 residues.